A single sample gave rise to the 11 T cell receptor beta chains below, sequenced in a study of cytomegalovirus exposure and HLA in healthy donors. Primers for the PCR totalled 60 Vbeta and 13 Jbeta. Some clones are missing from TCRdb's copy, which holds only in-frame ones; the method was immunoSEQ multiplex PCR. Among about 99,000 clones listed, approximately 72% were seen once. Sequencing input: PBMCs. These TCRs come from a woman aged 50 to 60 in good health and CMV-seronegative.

The CDR3: CASSLASDRPRLAYGYTF. The CDR3 nucleotides read TGTGCCAGCAGCTTAGCCTCGGACAGGCCGAGACTCGCCTATGGCTACACCTTC. The V and J genes are TRBV7-6 and TRBJ1-2, with 7 bases identical to TRBD1. V dropped 0 bases and J dropped 4; count of bases not matched to a gene: 14. The CDR3 covers 18 residues. Per germline, CDR1 SGHVS and CDR2 FNYEAQ.

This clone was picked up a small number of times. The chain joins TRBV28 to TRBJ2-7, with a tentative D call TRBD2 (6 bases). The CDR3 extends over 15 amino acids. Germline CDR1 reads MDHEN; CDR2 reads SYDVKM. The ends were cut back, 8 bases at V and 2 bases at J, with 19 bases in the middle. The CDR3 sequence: CASPFLSSATYEQYF. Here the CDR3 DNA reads TGTGCCAGCCCCTTCTTGTCTAGCGCAACCTACGAGCAGTACTTC.

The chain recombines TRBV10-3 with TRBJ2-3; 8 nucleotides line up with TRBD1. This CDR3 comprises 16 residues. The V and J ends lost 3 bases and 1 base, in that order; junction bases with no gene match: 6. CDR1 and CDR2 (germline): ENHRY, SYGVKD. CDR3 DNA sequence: TGTGCCATCAGTGACCCGACAGGGGCGGGCACAGATACGCAGTATTTT. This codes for CAISDPTGAGTDTQYF.

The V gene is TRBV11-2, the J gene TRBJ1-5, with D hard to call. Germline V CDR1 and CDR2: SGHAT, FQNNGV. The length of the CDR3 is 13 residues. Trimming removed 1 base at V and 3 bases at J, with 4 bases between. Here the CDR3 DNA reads TGTGCCAGCAGCTTAGGCGTCAATCAGCCCCAGCATTTT. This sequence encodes CASSLGVNQPQHF.

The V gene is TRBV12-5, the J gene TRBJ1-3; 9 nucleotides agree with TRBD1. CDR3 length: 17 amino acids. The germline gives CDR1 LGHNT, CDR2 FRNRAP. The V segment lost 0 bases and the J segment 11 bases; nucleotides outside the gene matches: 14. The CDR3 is CASGLVGGTGSSGAIYF. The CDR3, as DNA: TGTGCTAGTGGTTTGGTAGGCGGGACAGGGTCAAGTGGAGCCATATATTTT.

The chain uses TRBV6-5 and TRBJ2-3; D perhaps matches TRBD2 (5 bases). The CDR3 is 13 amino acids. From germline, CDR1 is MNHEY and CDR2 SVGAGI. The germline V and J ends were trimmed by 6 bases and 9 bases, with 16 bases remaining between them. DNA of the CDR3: TGTGCCAGCAGCCCGTCAGTAGGGAGCACGCAGTATTTT. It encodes CASSPSVGSTQYF.

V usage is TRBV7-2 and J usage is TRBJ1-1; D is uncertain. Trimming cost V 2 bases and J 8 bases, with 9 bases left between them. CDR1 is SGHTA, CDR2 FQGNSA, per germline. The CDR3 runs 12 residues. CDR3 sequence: CASSLIGVEAFF. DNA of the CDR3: TGTGCCAGCAGCTTAATCGGGGTGGAAGCTTTCTTT.

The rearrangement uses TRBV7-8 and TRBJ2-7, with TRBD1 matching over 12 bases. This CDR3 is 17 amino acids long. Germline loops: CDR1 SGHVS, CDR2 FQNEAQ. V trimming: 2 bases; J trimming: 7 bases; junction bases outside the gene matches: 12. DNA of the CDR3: TGTGCCAGCAGCTTAACCAACCTCCGGGACAGGGGGCGGGAGCAGTACTTC. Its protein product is CASSLTNLRDRGREQYF.

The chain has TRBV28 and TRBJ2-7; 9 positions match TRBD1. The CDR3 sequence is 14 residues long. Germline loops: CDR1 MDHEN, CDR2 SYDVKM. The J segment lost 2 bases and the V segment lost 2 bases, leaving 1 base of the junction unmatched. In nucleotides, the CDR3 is TGTGCCAGCAGTTTAGGGACAGGGCCCTACGAGCAGTACTTC. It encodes CASSLGTGPYEQYF.

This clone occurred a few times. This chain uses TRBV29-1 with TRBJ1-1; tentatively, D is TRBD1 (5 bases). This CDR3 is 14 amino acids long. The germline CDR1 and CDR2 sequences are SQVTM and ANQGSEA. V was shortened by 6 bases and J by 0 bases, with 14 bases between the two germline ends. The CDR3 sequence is CSVELAGMNTEAFF. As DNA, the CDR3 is TGCAGCGTGGAGCTGGCAGGGATGAACACTGAAGCTTTCTTT.

CDR3 sequence (DNA): TGTGCCAGCAGTTTGATTCGCGGGAGTGGGACCGGGGAGCTGTTTTTT. It codes for CASSLIRGSGTGELFF. The chain links TRBV28 to TRBJ2-2; 7 bases fit TRBD2. CDR3 size: 16 residues. V trimming: 3 bases; J trimming: 5 bases; junction bases outside the gene matches: 9. Germline-derived CDR1 and CDR2 are MDHEN and SYDVKM.